This T cell receptor beta chain stems from a study of cytomegalovirus exposure and HLA in healthy donors. General study points: Presence/absence results assume similar sequencing depth per donor, which may not hold. In vitro data verified a few CMV-associated chains as specific for CMV antigens.

The CDR3 is 14 residues long. The germline gives CDR1 SGHTA, CDR2 FQGNSA. V was clipped by 5 bases and J by 3 bases; unmatched bases: 3. Points on this clone: Its antigen remains unidentified.

The study ran its PCR with 60 Vbeta and 13 Jbeta primers. Clones were sequenced by immunoSEQ multiplex PCR, and TCRdb holds only the in-frame ones, with some missing. The sample yields about 110,000 clones, 76% seen once. The donors (healthy individuals) were bone marrow donors. This receptor was obtained from a man aged 30-40 years in good health and CMV-seropositive. Material: PBMCs. The chain carries TRBV7-2 and TRBJ2-5; 10 bases align to TRBD2. The CDR3 DNA reads as TGTGCCAGCAGCAGAGGACTAGCGGAAGAGACCCAGTACTTC. Amino acids: CASSRGLAEETQYF.